The rows below give T cell receptor beta chains drawn from one sample of a study of low-dose radiotherapy and immunotherapy resistance in tumors. Via MiXCR, TCRdb re-called the reads, giving one row per CDR3 protein. This sample has 65,000 to 95,000 distinct CDR3 sequences; 15% to 20% occur once, and the top ten carry 4.5% to 7.5%. The sequences come from PBMCs, collected before treatment. These receptors were obtained from a male donor with prostate cancer. Both conserved end residues are part of each CDR3. The D gene is left open where the match is weak.

d_call	v_call	j_call	cdr3_aa
TRBD2	TRBV30	TRBJ2-4	CAWTSGGLAAKNIQYF
TRBD2	TRBV7-6	TRBJ2-1	CASSRGTSGMSSYNEQFF
TRBD2	TRBV3-1	TRBJ2-2	CASSQAGGNTGELFF
.	TRBV7-2	TRBJ2-5	CASSLAQETQYF
.	TRBV5-1	TRBJ1-5	CASSLEQGNQPQHF
TRBD1	TRBV20-1	TRBJ2-6	CSANGQESSGANVLTF
TRBD1	TRBV6-2/TRBV6-3	TRBJ1-2	CASRPYTTTGTGLHNYGYTF
.	TRBV9	TRBJ2-6	CASSGSAEISRGANVLTF
.	TRBV6-2/TRBV6-3	TRBJ1-5	CASRRRTDSYSNQPQHF
.	TRBV7-2	TRBJ2-1	CASSENGFSRNEQFF
TRBD1	TRBV4-3	TRBJ1-6	CASSRMGQDNSPLHF
TRBD2	TRBV2	TRBJ2-2	CASSGTSAAGAGELFF
.	TRBV3-1	TRBJ2-7	CASSQAPSGMYEQYF
.	TRBV7-9	TRBJ1-5	CASSSLKEAHQPQHF
TRBD2	TRBV28	TRBJ2-1	CASSLGTSRGNEQFF
.	TRBV5-1	TRBJ2-7	CASSLQAGSYEQYF
TRBD1	TRBV20-1	TRBJ1-2	CSAGGTGGRYGYTF
TRBD1	TRBV7-9	TRBJ2-1	CASSLAGDRTNEQFF
.	TRBV28	TRBJ1-6	CASSQLNSPLHF
TRBD2	TRBV18	TRBJ2-3	CASSPISPSGRTHTQYF
.	TRBV9	TRBJ2-1	CASSVYSQGRDEQFF
TRBD2	TRBV20-1	TRBJ2-1	CSARTSGSLMGEQFF
TRBD2	TRBV7-8	TRBJ2-2	CASRLAGGNTGELFF
TRBD2	TRBV4-3	TRBJ2-3	CASSQDWGSGGVLTDTQYF
.	TRBV12-3/TRBV12-4	TRBJ2-1	CASSSRGSSSYNEQFF
.	TRBV12-3/TRBV12-4	TRBJ1-2	CASSPAGARGYGYTF
TRBD2	TRBV5-1	TRBJ2-7	CASSEIAGGYEQYF
TRBD1	TRBV5-3	TRBJ2-3	CASSFGQATDTQYF
.	TRBV7-9	TRBJ2-1	CASSLGQLINEQFF
.	TRBV29-1	TRBJ1-1	CSVETLGLNTEAFF
.	TRBV26	TRBJ1-1	CASSSFPPDLNTEAFF
.	TRBV12-3/TRBV12-4	TRBJ2-1	CASSPELDEQFF
TRBD2	TRBV5-1	TRBJ2-7	CASSQLATYEQYF
.	TRBV5-5	TRBJ1-4	CASSFTPNEKLFF
.	TRBV20-1	TRBJ2-7	CSSHGGWDSYEQYF
.	TRBV5-1	TRBJ1-1	CASSLKGGGTEAFF
TRBD1	TRBV28	TRBJ2-2	CASSLAGQGLGGELFF
.	TRBV20-1	TRBJ2-5	CSARTNQETQYF
.	TRBV29-1	TRBJ2-7	CSVEQEYEQYF
.	TRBV6-1	TRBJ2-7	CASSMTGGLAFYEQYF
.	TRBV6-6	TRBJ1-3	CASRSGQTGNTIYF
.	TRBV19	TRBJ2-2	CASSTWTSNTGELFF
TRBD1	TRBV11-2	TRBJ2-5	CASSRRDRGRQETQYF